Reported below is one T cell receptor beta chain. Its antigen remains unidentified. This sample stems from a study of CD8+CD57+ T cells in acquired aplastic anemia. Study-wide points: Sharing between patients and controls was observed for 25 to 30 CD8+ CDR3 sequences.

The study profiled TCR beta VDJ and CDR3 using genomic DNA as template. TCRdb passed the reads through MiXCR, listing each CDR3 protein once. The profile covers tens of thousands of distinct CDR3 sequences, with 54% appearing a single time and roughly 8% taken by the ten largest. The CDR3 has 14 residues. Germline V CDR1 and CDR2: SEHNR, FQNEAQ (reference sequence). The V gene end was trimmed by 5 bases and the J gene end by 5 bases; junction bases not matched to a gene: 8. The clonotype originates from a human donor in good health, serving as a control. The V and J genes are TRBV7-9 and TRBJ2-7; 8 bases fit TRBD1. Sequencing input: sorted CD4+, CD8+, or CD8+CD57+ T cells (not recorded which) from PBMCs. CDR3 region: CASSEDRALDEQYF. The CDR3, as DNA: TGTGCCAGCAGCGAGGACAGGGCGCTCGACGAGCAGTACTTC.